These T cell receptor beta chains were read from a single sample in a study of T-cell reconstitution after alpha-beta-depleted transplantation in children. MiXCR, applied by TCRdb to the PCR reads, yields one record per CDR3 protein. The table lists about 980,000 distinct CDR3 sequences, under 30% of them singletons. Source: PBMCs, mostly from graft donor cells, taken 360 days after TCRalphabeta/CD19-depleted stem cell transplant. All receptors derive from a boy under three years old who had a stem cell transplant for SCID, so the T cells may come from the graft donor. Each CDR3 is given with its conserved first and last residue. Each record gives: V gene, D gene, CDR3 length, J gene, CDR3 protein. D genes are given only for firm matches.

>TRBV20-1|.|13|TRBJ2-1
CSARAALYNEQFF
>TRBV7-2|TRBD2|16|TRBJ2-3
CASSLDPSGGTDTQYF
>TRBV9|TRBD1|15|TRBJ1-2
CASSSNTWTGNGYTF
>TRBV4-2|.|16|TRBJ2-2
CASSQGETRNTGELFF
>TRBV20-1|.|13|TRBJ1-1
CSALRGRNTEAFF
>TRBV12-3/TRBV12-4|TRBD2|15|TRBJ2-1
CASSSGTRGSDEQFF
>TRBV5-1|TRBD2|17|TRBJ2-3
CASSLGPRGGPTDTQYF
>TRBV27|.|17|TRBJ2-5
CASRQALWPGAKETQYF
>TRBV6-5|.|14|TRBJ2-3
CASSWNGARDTQYF
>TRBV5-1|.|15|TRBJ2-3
CASSLRSGYSDTQYF
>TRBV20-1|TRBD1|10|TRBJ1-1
CSAGTGGTFF
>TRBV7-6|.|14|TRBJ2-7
CASSFIPESYEQYF
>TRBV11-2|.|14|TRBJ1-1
CASSFWTVNTEAFF
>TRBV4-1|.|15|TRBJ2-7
CASSQDPETVYEQYF
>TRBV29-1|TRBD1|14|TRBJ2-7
CSVAPDRGAYEQYF
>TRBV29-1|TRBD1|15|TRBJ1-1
CSVDGAQGANTEAFF
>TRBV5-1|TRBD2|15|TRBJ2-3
CASSSEGRGIHTQYF
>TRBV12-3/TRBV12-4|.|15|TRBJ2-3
CASSSGGRDTDTQYF
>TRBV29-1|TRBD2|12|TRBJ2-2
CSAAGEAGELFF
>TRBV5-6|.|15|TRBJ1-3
CASSLVGLSGNTIYF
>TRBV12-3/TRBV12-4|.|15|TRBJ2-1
CASSFETSSYNEQFF
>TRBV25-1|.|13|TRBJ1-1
CASSEAGDTEAFF
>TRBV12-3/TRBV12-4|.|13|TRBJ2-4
CASSFQGEGIQYF
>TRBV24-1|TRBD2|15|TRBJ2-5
CATSETSGGPETQYF
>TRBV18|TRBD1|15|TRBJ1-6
CASSPGQGYYSPLHF
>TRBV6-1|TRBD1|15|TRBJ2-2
CASTFDRGNTGELFF
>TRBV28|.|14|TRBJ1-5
CASFRGYSNQPQHF
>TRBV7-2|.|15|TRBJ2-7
CASSPLASSSYEQYF
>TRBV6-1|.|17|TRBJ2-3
CASSKKTVNFSTDTQYF
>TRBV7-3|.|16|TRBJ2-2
CASSLTFQGRTGELFF
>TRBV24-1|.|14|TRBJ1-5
CATSDTQSNQPQHF
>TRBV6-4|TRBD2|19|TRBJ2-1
CASSRLTSGTSGVHNEQFF
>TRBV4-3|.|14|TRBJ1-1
CASSQDGGEAEAFF
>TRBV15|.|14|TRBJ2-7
CATSGQIGLYEQYF
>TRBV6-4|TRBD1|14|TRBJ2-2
CASSAQGTTGELFF
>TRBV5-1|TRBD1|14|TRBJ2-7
CASSLGTGSLEQYF
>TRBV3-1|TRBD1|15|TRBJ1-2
CASSHRAGTGRGYTF
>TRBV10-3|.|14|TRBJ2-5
CAISNQGGQETQYF
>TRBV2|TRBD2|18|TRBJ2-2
CASSLSLAGGRGTGELFF
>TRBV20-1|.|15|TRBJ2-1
CSAMRLVSSYNEQFF
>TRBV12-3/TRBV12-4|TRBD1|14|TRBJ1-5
CASSSGQPNQPQHF
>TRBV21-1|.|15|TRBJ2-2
CASSKDEGFTGELFF
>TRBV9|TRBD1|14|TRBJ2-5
CASSADRAKETQYF
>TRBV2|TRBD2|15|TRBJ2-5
CASLRGGQTQETQYF
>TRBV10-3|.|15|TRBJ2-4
CAISQDRNAKNIQYF
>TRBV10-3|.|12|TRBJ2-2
CAITGSVGELFF
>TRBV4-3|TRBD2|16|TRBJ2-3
CASSPDPGGPTDTQYF
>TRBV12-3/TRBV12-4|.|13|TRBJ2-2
CATEGFGPGELFF
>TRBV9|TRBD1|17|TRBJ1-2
CASSVERQGGGGYGYTF
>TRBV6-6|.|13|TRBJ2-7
CASSSGGFYEQYF
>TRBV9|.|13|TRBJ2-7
CASSVGLSHEQYF
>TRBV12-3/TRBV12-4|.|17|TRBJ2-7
CASSLKGQSVLTYEQYF
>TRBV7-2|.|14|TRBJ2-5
CASSRVGGQETQYF